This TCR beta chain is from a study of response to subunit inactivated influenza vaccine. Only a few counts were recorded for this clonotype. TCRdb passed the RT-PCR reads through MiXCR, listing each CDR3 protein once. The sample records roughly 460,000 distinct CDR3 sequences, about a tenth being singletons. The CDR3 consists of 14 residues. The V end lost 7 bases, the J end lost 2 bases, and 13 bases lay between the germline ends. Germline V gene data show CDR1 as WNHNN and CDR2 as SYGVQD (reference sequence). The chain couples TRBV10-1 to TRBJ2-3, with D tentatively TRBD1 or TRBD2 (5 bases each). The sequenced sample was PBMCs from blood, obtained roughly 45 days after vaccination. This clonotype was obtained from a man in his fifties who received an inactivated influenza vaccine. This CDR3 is CASTPGPNTDTQYF. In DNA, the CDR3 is TGCGCCAGCACCCCGGGACCAAACACAGATACGCAGTATTTT.